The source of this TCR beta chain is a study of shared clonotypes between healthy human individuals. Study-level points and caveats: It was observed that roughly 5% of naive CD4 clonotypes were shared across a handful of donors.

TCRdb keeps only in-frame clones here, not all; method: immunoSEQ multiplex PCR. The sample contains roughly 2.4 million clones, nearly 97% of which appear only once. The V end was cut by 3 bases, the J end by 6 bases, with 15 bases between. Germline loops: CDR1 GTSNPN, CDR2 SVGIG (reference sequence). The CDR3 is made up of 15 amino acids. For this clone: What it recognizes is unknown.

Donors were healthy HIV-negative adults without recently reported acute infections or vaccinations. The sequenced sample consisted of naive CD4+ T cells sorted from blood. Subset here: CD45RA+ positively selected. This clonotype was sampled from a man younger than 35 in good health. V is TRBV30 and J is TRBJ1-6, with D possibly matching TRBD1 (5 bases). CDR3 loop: CAWRPPRRGNSPLHF. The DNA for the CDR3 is TGTGCCTGGAGACCCCCCCGGAGGGGTAATTCACCCCTCCACTTT.